Here is one T cell receptor (beta chain) with its context. The time point: cycle 4 day 1 (C4D1), after 5 to 7 weeks of nivolumab. Brentuximab vedotin exposure varied, and every patient relapsed after autologous stem cell transplantation. PBMCs were thawed, and CD8+ T cells were then isolated from them by magnetic negative selection. This specimen belongs to a study of PD-1 blockade in classical Hodgkin lymphoma. Background on the study: Patients were administered nivolumab (3 mg/kg intravenously) every 2 weeks.

Using immunoSEQ multiplex PCR, the repertoire was profiled, and TCRdb retains in-frame clones only, with some absent. The data contain 15,000 to 25,000 clones, approximately 84% of them singletons. The CDR3 has 15 amino acids. Trimming removed 1 base at V and 0 bases at J, with 11 bases between. Germline V lookup: CDR1 GTSNPN, CDR2 SVGIG (reference sequence). This chain connects TRBV30 to TRBJ2-3; possibly TRBD2 for D (7 bases). The specimen was CD8+ T cells from blood, collected before the fourth cycle of nivolumab. This clonotype originated in a human donor with classical Hodgkin lymphoma. CDR3 region: CAWSGGGASTDTQYF. The DNA of the CDR3 is TGTGCCTGGAGTGGTGGGGGGGCTAGCACAGATACGCAGTATTTT.